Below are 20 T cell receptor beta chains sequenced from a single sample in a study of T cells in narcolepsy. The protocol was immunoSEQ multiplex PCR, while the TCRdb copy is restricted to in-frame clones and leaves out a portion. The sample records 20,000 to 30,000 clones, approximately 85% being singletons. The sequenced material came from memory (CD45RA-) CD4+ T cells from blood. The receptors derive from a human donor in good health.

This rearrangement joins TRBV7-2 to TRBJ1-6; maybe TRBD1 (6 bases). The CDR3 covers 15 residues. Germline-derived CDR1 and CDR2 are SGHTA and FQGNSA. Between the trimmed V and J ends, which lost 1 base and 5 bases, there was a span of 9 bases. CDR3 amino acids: CASSLEGQNNSPLHF. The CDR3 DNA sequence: TGTGCCAGCAGCTTAGAGGGACAAAATAATTCACCCCTCCACTTT. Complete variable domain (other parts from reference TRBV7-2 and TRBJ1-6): GAGVSQSPSNKVTEKGKDVELRCDPISGHTALYWYRQSLGQGLEFLIYFQGNSAPDKSGLPSDRFSAERTGGSVSTLTIQRTQQEDSAVYLCASSLEGQNNSPLHFGNGTRLTVT.

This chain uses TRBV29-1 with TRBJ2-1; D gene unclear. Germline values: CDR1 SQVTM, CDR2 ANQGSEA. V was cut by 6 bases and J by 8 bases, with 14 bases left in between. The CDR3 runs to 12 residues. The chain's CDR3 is CSVAVVGDEQFF. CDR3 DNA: TGCAGCGTCGCGGTCGTGGGCGATGAGCAGTTCTTC.

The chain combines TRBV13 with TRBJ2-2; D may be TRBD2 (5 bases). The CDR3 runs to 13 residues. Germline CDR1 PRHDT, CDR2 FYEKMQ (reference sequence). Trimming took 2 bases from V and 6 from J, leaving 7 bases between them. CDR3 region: CASSLRGSGELFF. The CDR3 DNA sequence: TGTGCCAGCAGCTTACGAGGGTCCGGGGAGCTGTTTTTT. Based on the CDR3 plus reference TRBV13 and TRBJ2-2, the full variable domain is AAGVIQSPRHLIKEKRETATLKCYPIPRHDTVYWYQQGPGQDPQFLISFYEKMQSDKGSIPDRFSAQQFSDYHSELNMSSLELGDSALYFCASSLRGSGELFFGEGSRLTVL.

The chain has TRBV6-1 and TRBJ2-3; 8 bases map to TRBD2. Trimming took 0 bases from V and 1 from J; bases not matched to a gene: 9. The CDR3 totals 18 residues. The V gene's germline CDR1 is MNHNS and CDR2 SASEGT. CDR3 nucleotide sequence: TGTGCCAGCAGTGAAGCTTCCGGGAGGGCCTTCGGCACAGATACGCAGTATTTT. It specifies CASSEASGRAFGTDTQYF.

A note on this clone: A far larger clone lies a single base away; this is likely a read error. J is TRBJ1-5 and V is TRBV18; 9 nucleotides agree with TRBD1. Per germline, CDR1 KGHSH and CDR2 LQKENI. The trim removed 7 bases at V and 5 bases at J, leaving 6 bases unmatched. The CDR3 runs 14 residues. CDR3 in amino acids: CASYLTGGDQPQHF. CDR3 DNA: TGTGCCAGCTACCTAACAGGGGGCGATCAGCCCCAGCATTTT.

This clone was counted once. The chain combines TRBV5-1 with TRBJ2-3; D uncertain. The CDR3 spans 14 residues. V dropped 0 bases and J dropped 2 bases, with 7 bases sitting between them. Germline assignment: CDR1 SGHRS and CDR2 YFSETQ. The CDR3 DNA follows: TGCGCCAGCAGCTTGGAAGCCATCACAGATACGCAGTATTTT. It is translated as CASSLEAITDTQYF.

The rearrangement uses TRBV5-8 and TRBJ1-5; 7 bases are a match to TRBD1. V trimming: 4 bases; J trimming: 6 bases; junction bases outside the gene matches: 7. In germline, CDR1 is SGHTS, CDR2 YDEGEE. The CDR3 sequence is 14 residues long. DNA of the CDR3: TGTGCCAGCAGCCTCACAGGGGTCGGTCAGCCCCAGCATTTT. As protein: CASSLTGVGQPQHF.

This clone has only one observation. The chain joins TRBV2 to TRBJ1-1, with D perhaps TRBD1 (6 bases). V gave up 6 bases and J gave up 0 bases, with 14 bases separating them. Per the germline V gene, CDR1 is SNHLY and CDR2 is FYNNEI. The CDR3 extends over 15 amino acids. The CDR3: CASRENRAMNTEAFF. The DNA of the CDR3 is TGTGCCAGCAGGGAAAACAGGGCCATGAACACTGAAGCTTTCTTT.

This CDR3 reads CASRPGSYEQYF. The CDR3 bases are TGTGCCAGCAGGCCAGGTAGCTACGAGCAGTACTTC. The genes are TRBV28 and TRBJ2-7; D gene uncertain. Trimming left V 6 bases short and J 3 bases short, with 9 bases between. Per the germline V gene, CDR1 is MDHEN and CDR2 is SYDVKM. The CDR3 loop spans 12 amino acids. The full variable domain, with the rest looked up from reference TRBV28 and TRBJ2-7, is DVKVTQSSRYLVKRTGEKVFLECVQDMDHENMFWYRQDPGLGLRLIYFSYDVKMKEKGDIPEGYSVSREKKERFSLILESASTNQTSMYLCASRPGSYEQYFGPGTRLTVT.

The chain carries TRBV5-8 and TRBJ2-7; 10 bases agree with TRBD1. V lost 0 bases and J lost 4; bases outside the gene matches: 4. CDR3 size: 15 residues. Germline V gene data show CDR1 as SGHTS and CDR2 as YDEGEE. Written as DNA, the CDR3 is TGTGCCAGCAGCTTGGCCGGGACAGGGGTGTACGAGCAGTACTTC. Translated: CASSLAGTGVYEQYF.

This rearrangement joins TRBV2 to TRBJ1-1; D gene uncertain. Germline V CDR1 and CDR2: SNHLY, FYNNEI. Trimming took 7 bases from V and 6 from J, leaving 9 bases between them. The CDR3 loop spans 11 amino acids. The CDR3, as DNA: TGTGCCAGCAAACCGACCCCTGAAGCTTTCTTT. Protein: CASKPTPEAFF.

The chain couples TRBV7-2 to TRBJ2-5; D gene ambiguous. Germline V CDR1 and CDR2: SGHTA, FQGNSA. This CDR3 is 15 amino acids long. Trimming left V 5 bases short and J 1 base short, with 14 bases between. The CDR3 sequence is CASSPGPTSQETQYF. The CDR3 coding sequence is TGTGCCAGCAGCCCGGGCCCAACTTCCCAAGAGACCCAGTACTTC.

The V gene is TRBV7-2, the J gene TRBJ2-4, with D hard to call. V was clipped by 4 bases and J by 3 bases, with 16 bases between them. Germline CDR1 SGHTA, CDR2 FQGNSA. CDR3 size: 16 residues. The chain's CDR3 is CASSSLTTGDKNIQYF. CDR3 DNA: TGTGCCAGCAGCTCGCTAACTACGGGTGACAAAAACATTCAGTACTTC.

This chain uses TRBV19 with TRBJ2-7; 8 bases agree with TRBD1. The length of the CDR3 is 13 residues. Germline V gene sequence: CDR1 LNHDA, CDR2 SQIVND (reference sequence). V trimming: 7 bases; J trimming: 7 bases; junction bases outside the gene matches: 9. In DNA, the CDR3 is TGTGCCAGTATTGGCCAGGGGGCAAGAGAGCAGTACTTC. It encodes CASIGQGAREQYF.

CDR3 region: CSVVGGPTGELFF. The DNA for the CDR3 is TGCAGCGTTGTAGGCGGGCCCACCGGGGAGCTGTTTTTT. V gene TRBV29-1 combines with J gene TRBJ2-2; D is perhaps TRBD2 (5 bases). Germline V lookup: CDR1 SQVTM, CDR2 ANQGSEA. Trimming took off 4 bases at V and 4 bases at J, with 10 bases between the two ends. The CDR3 totals 13 residues.

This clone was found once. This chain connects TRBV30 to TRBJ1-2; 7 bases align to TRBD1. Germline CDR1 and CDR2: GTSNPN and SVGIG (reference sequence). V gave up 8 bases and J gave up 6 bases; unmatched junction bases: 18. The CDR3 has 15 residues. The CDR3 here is CAGYHRGLAEDGYTF. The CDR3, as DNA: TGTGCCGGATACCACAGGGGTCTGGCTGAGGATGGCTACACCTTC.

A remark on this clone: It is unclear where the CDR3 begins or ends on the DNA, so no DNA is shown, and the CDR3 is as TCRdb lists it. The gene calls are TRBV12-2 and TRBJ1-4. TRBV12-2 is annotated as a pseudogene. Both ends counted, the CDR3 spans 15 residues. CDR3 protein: CASRAFGPGGEKLFF.

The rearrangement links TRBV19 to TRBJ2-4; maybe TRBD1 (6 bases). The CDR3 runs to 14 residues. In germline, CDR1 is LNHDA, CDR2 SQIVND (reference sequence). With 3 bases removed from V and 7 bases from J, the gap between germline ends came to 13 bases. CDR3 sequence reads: CASSISRGGNIQYF. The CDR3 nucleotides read TGTGCCAGTAGTATCTCCAGGGGCGGGAACATTCAGTACTTC. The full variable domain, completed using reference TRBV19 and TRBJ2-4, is DGGITQSPKYLFRKEGQNVTLSCEQNLNHDAMYWYRQDPGQGLRLIYYSQIVNDFQKGDIAEGYSVSREKKESFPLTVTSAQKNPTAFYLCASSISRGGNIQYFGAGTRLSVL.

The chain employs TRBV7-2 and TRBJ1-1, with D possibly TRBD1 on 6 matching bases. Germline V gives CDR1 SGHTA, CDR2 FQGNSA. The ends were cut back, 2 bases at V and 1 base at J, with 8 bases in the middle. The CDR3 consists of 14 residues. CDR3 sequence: CASSLSGQNTEAFF. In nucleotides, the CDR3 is TGTGCCAGCAGCTTATCGGGACAGAACACTGAAGCTTTCTTT.

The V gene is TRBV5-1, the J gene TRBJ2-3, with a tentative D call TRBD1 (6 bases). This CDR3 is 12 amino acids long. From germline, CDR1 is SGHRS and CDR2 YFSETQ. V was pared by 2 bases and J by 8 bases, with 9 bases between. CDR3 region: CASSFTQGTQYF. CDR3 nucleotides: TGCGCCAGCAGCTTCACACAGGGTACGCAGTATTTT.